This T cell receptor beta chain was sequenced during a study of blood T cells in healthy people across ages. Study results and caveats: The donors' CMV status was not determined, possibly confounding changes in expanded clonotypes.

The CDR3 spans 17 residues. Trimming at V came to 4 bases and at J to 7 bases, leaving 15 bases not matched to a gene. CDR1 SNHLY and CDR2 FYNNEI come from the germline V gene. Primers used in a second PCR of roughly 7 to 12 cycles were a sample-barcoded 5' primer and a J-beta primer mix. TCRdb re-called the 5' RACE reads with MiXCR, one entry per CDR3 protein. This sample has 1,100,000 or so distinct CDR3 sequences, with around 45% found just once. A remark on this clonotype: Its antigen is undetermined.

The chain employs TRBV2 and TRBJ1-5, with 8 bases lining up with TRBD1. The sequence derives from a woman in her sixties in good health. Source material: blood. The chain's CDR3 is CASSGDRQGILVQPQHF. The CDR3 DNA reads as TGTGCCAGCAGTGGGGATCGACAGGGGATCTTGGTCCAGCCCCAGCATTTT.